This T cell receptor (beta chain) was documented in a study of graft-versus-host responses after intestinal transplantation. Study in general: Each patient got anti-thymocyte globulin induction, then tacrolimus and steroids for about 3 years.

As to this clone: Its antigen is currently unknown.

Whole-study results and caveats: Investigators detected GvH clones in recipient marrow, with some emerging earlier in ileum or blood. Some patients had graft-donor T cell macrochimerism. In their allografts, the ratios of graft-versus-host to host-versus-graft T cell clones were high.

Measured with immunoSEQ multiplex PCR; TCRdb has only the in-frame clones, and not every one. The sample includes approximately 12,000 clones, roughly 92% of them seen just once. The sample in question was PBMCs, obtained roughly 110 days after intestinal transplant. This receptor was obtained from a human patient who received an intestinal transplant, so some T cells may come from the graft donor.

Written as DNA, the CDR3 is TGCGCCAGCAGCTTGGGGGGGTATCAGCCCCAGCATTTT. Translating gives CASSLGGYQPQHF. The chain recombines TRBV5-1 with TRBJ1-5, with a weak D call TRBD1 (5 bases). The V end lost 0 bases, the J end lost 5 bases, and 6 bases lay between the germline ends. Germline CDR1 reads SGHRS; CDR2 reads YFSETQ. There are 13 residues in the CDR3.